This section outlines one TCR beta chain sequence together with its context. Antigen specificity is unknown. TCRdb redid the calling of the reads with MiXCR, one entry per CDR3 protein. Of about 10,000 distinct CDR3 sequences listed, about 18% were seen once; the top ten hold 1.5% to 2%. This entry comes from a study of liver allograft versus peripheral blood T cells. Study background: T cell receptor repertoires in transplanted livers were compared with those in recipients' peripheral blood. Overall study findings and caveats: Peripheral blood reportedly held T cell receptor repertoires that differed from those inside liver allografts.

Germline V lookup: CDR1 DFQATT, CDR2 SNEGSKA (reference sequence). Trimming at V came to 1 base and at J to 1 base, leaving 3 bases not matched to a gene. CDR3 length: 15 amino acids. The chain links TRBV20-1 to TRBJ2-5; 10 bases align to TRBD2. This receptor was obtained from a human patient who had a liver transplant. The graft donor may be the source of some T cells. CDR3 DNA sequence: TGCAGTGCTAGAGTACCTAGCGGGGGCCAAGAGACCCAGTACTTC. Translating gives CSARVPSGGQETQYF.